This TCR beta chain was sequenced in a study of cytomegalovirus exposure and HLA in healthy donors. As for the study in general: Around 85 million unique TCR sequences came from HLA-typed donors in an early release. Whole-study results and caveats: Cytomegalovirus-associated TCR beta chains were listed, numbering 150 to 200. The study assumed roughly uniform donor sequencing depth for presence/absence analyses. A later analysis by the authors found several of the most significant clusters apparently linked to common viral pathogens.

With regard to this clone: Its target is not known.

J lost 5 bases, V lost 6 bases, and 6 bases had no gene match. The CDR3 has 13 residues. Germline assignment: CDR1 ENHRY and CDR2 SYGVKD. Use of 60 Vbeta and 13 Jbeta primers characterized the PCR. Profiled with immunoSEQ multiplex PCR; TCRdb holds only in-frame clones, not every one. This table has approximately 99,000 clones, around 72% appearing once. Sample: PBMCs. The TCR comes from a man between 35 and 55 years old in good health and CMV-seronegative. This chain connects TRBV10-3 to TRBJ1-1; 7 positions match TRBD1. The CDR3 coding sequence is TGTGCCATCAGGGAACAGGGGAGTACTGAAGCTTTCTTT. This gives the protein CAIREQGSTEAFF.